This T cell receptor beta chain was documented in a study of cytomegalovirus exposure and HLA in healthy donors (dated 2017 in TCRdb). With regard to the full study: According to a later analysis, one platform produced both the roughly 110 validation repertoires and the approximately 660 repertoires of the first cohort. The study was designed to test whether signatures of past pathogen exposure could be identified by cataloging public T cell receptors. A separate validation cohort of some 130 different subjects was used in addition to the roughly 720-subject first cohort. High-throughput TCR immunosequencing, statistical association of individual TCRs with disease status, and machine learning were combined to predict cytomegalovirus infection status. Study-level results and caveats: All 120 or so repertoires were used to score co-occurrence in the validation cohort in a later analysis, because that analysis had no HLA typing for the cohort. Most TCR sequences were observed very rarely across donors, whereas some public TCRs were present in many individuals. The authors suggested that the approach could potentially be extended to other disease states and immunological phenotypes. In vitro tests confirmed that a few of the cytomegalovirus-associated TCR beta chains recognize cytomegalovirus antigens. In the study, around 150 TCR beta chains were listed as associated with cytomegalovirus. A later analysis found that TCRs clustered in the first cohort also tended to co-occur in the approximately 120 validation repertoires, with about 94% of cluster scores above 0. The classifier was reported to diagnose cytomegalovirus status with high specificity and sensitivity in both the original cohort and the validation cohort.

The donors belonged to the validation cohort of under 150 subjects, which was separate from the roughly 680-subject first cohort. Turning to this clone: Its cognate antigen has yet to be identified. No per-base quality is available; no much larger clone lies one base away.

The method was the immunoSEQ multiplex PCR assay. Per the source publication's procedure: A statistical classification framework was developed to diagnose cytomegalovirus status using the catalog of TCR beta chain sequences. Imported from immuneACCESS, the table was reduced by TCRdb to in-frame sequences with V and J called. These copies leave out some clones; in studies compared against another copy, an unresolved V gene accounts for under half, and the cause of the remainder is not known. V, J and clone size were drawn from that table, and D and trimming were deduced from the DNA. Present in this sample are approximately 98,000 clones, over 75% of which were seen just once. The ten largest clones add up to about 2.9% of the sample. What was sequenced was PBMCs. The receptor comes from a woman aged 18-29 years in good health and CMV-seronegative.

CDR3 region: CASSLVSGNSPLHF. The nucleotide sequence reads as follows: TGTGCCAGCAGCTTAGTCAGCGGGAATTCACCCCTCCACTTT. The chain links TRBV7-9 with TRBJ1-6, with no D gene named confidently. V drops 1 base and J drops 7 bases, leaving 8 bases in between. The CDR3 covers 14 residues, taking in both the cysteine and the phenylalanine. The read is trimmed to its CDR3 DNA, 42 bases read in frame from base 1. The germline V gene (reference sequence) supplies CDR1 SEHNR and CDR2 FQNEAQ.